One sample yielded the 21 T cell receptor beta chains listed below, sequenced in a study of blood T cells in healthy people across ages. For the second PCR, which ran for roughly 7 to 11 cycles, a sample-barcoded 5' primer and a J-beta primer mix were used. A single record per CDR3 protein comes from TCRdb applying MiXCR to the 5' RACE reads. The sample carries 730,000 or so distinct CDR3 sequences, approximately 40% recorded once. The sequenced sample consisted of blood. The receptors were sampled from an elderly man in good health.

The chain joins TRBV2 to TRBJ1-1; 9 bases align to TRBD1. The V gene end was trimmed by 1 base and the J gene end by 1 base; junction bases not matched to a gene: 1. In germline, CDR1 is SNHLY, CDR2 FYNNEI. CDR3 length: 15 amino acids. The CDR3 DNA sequence: TGTGCCAGCAGTGAAGAGGGACAGGGGAACACTGAAGCTTTCTTT. Protein product: CASSEEGQGNTEAFF.

This clonotype was counted at least ten times. The V call is TRBV6-2 or TRBV6-3, the J call TRBJ2-7; TRBD1 matches at 8 bases. Germline trimming cut 3 bases from V and 2 bases from J; bases unmatched to any gene: 12. CDR1 and CDR2 (germline): MNHEY, SVGEGT. This CDR3 is 17 amino acids long. Here the CDR3 reads CASSYTRGLTATYEQYF. CDR3 coding DNA: TGTGCCAGCAGTTATACCAGGGGGCTCACCGCGACCTACGAGCAGTACTTC.

This clonotype was found a few times. This chain connects TRBV6-2 or TRBV6-3 to TRBJ2-7, with 11 bases aligning to TRBD2. J was trimmed by 5 bases and V by 8 bases; bases with no gene match: 8. CDR3 length equals 14 residues. CDR1 and CDR2 (germline): MNHEY, SVGEGT. The CDR3, as DNA: TGTGCCAGCCGACCGACTAGCGGGAACCACGAGCAGTACTTC. Amino acid sequence: CASRPTSGNHEQYF.

The V gene is TRBV9, the J gene TRBJ2-4; 7 nucleotides agree with TRBD1. The V and J ends lost 3 bases and 8 bases, in that order; junction bases with no gene match: 8. Germline CDR1 and CDR2: SGDLS and YYNGEE. This CDR3 has 14 residues. Written as DNA, the CDR3 is TGTGCCAGCAGCGAGGGACAGCGTGTCGACATTCAGTACTTC. Protein sequence: CASSEGQRVDIQYF.

The genes are TRBV29-1 and TRBJ2-2, with D unclear. The CDR3 is 10 residues long. The germline V gene encodes CDR1 SQVTM and CDR2 ANQGSEA. V lost 4 bases to trimming and J lost 7 bases, with 4 bases between them. The CDR3 spells CSVGDGELFF. CDR3 in DNA: TGCAGCGTTGGTGACGGGGAGCTGTTTTTT.

The V gene is TRBV7-3, the J gene TRBJ2-2; TRBD1 might be the D (6 bases). Trimming removed 5 bases from V and 2 bases from J, with 15 bases in between. Germline V gene lookup returns CDR1 SGHTA and CDR2 FQGTGA. This CDR3 comprises 16 residues. In DNA, the CDR3 is TGTGCCAGCAGCCTACAGGGAATAGGAAACACCGGGGAGCTGTTTTTT. This encodes CASSLQGIGNTGELFF. The full variable domain, completed using reference TRBV7-3 and TRBJ2-2, is GAGVSQTPSNKVTEKGKYVELRCDPISGHTALYWYRQSLGQGPEFLIYFQGTGAADDSGLPNDRFFAVRPEGSVSTLKIQRTERGDSAVYLCASSLQGIGNTGELFFGEGSRLTVL.

The chain is built from TRBV28 and TRBJ1-1; D remains ambiguous. CDR1 is MDHEN, CDR2 SYDVKM, per germline. This CDR3 is 13 amino acids long. Trimming took 7 bases from V and 2 from J, leaving 11 bases between them. CDR3 sequence reads: CASNPPANTEAFF. CDR3 DNA: TGTGCCAGCAACCCACCAGCAAACACTGAAGCTTTCTTT.

This clonotype appeared a few times. CDR3 in DNA: TGTGCCAGCAGCCCCCGGGACCGTGATACGCAGTATTTT. Its protein product is CASSPRDRDTQYF. The rearrangement joins TRBV9 to TRBJ2-3, with D perhaps given as TRBD1 or TRBD2 (5 bases each). The CDR3 has 13 residues. The germline V gene has CDR1 SGDLS and CDR2 YYNGEE. The germline V and J ends were trimmed by 4 bases and 6 bases, with 12 bases remaining between them.

V usage is TRBV10-2 and J usage is TRBJ2-7; 7 bases line up with TRBD2. The CDR3 is made up of 14 amino acids. Germline V gene sequence: CDR1 WSHSY, CDR2 SAAADI. Losses at the gene ends were 5 bases for V and 0 bases for J; bases not matched to a gene: 4. CDR3 bases: TGCGCCAGCAGTTCGTCTAGCGGCTCCTACGAGCAGTACTTC. This encodes CASSSSSGSYEQYF.

The chain combines TRBV18 with TRBJ2-7; a weak D match, TRBD1 (5 bases). The germline V gene encodes CDR1 KGHSH and CDR2 LQKENI. V was cut by 4 bases and J by 5 bases, with 15 bases left in between. This CDR3 spans 14 amino acids. CDR3 DNA sequence: TGTGCCAGCTCACGTTCCAGGGTTGAGAACGAGCAGTACTTC. This codes for CASSRSRVENEQYF.

This clonotype was recorded at least ten times. Here the CDR3 reads CASSLGQGGLSSYEQYF. The CDR3, as DNA: TGTGCCAGCAGCTTAGGCCAGGGGGGCTTAAGCTCCTACGAGCAGTACTTC. The rearrangement uses TRBV11-2 and TRBJ2-7, with a tentative D call TRBD1 (7 bases). V dropped 1 base and J dropped 0 bases, with 16 bases sitting between them. The CDR3 runs 17 residues. Germline V gene lookup returns CDR1 SGHAT and CDR2 FQNNGV.

The V gene is TRBV20-1, the J gene TRBJ1-2; D gene uncertain. The germline gives CDR1 DFQATT, CDR2 SNEGSKA (reference sequence). The CDR3 totals 12 residues. V was cut by 3 bases and J by 5 bases, with 10 bases left in between. CDR3 nucleotide sequence: TGCAGTGCTAGTTTGTATAGTTATGGCTACACCTTC. The encoded protein is CSASLYSYGYTF.

This clonotype is a singleton in its sample. CDR3 in amino acids: CSVGQRQTGELFF. The DNA of the CDR3 is TGCAGCGTTGGGCAGAGGCAGACCGGGGAGCTGTTTTTT. V gene TRBV29-1 combines with J gene TRBJ2-2; no reliable D call. Between the trimmed V and J ends, which lost 4 bases and 5 bases, there was a span of 11 bases. The CDR3 extends over 13 amino acids. Germline assignment: CDR1 SQVTM and CDR2 ANQGSEA.

The chain joins TRBV27 to TRBJ2-3; D may be TRBD2 (6 bases). The CDR3 consists of 15 residues. CDR1 is MNHEY and CDR2 is SMNVEV in the germline V gene (reference sequence). Trimming took off 4 bases at V and 3 bases at J, with 14 bases between the two ends. The CDR3 nucleotides are TGTGCCAGCAGTTCGTGGGAGGCCGGTACAGATACGCAGTATTTT. Translation gives CASSSWEAGTDTQYF.

The sample holds a few counts of this clonotype. The rearrangement uses TRBV10-3 and TRBJ2-7, with a weak D call TRBD1 (6 bases). The CDR3 totals 17 residues. CDR1 is ENHRY and CDR2 is SYGVKD in the germline V gene. V lost 4 bases to trimming and J lost 7 bases, with 26 bases between them. The CDR3 nucleotides read TGTGCCATCAGTGTAACAGGGACCGACTCCTCCGTGGGTGAGCAGTACTTC. It is translated as CAISVTGTDSSVGEQYF.

The V call is TRBV7-9, the J call TRBJ1-4, with no clear D. Germline CDR1 and CDR2: SEHNR and FQNEAQ (reference sequence). The CDR3 consists of 14 residues. V was trimmed by 0 bases and J by 8 bases, leaving 10 bases between them. The CDR3: CASSLALSGEKLFF. The CDR3 bases are TGTGCCAGCAGCTTAGCGCTTTCTGGAGAAAAACTGTTTTTT.

The rearrangement links TRBV7-2 to TRBJ2-4, with TRBD2 identical over 11 bases. J lost 7 bases, V lost 3 bases, and 8 bases had no gene match. The CDR3 runs to 16 residues. Germline assignment: CDR1 SGHTA and CDR2 FQGNSA. CDR3: CASSFGLAGGLNIQYF. The CDR3 coding sequence is TGTGCCAGCAGCTTCGGTCTAGCGGGAGGCTTGAACATTCAGTACTTC.

This clonotype was detected only a few times. The chain has TRBV6-1 and TRBJ2-1; 12 nucleotides agree with TRBD2. J was trimmed by 7 bases and V by 5 bases; bases with no gene match: 9. Germline V gene lookup returns CDR1 MNHNS and CDR2 SASEGT. CDR3 length equals 16 residues. In DNA, the CDR3 is TGTGCCAGCAGTCGACTAGCGGGAGCCGTAGGTAATGAGCAGTTCTTC. This gives the protein CASSRLAGAVGNEQFF.

This sequence joins TRBV7-2 and TRBJ1-2; 10 bases are shared with TRBD1. The ends lost 5 bases at V and 8 bases at J; junction bases unmatched: 8. The CDR3 contains 14 residues. Germline V gene lookup returns CDR1 SGHTA and CDR2 FQGNSA. CDR3 residues: CASSVRQGAGGYTF. The CDR3 DNA is TGTGCCAGCAGCGTACGACAGGGGGCGGGCGGCTACACCTTC.

This rearrangement joins TRBV20-1 to TRBJ2-1, with 10 nucleotides matching TRBD2. Germline V gives CDR1 DFQATT, CDR2 SNEGSKA (reference sequence). V gave up 3 bases and J gave up 4 bases; unmatched junction bases: 3. The CDR3 totals 14 residues. CDR3 nucleotide sequence: TGCAGTGCTAGCTCACTAGCGGGATACAATGAGCAGTTCTTC. This translates into CSASSLAGYNEQFF.

As regards this clonotype: An end of the junction does not agree with germline; a read error may underlie this. J is TRBJ2-1 and V is TRBV7-9; 12 positions agree with TRBD2. The CDR3 is made up of 15 amino acids. Germline V gene data show CDR1 as SEHNR and CDR2 as FQNEAQ (reference sequence). The CDR3 is CAGSFRLAGDNEQFF. CDR3 coding DNA: TGTGCCGGCAGCTTTAGACTAGCGGGAGACAATGAGCAGTTCTTC.